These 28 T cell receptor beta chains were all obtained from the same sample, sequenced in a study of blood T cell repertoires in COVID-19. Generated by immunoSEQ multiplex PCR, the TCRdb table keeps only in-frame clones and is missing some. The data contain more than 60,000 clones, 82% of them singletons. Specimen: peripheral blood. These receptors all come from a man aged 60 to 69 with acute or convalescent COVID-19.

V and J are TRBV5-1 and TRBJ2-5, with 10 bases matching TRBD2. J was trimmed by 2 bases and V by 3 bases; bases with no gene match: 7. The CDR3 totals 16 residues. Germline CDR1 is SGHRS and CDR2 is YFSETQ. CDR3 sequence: CASSSISGGPQETQYF. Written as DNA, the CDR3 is TGCGCCAGCAGCTCCATTAGCGGGGGGCCTCAAGAGACCCAGTACTTC. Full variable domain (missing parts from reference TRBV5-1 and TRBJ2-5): KAGVTQTPRYLIKTRGQQVTLSCSPISGHRSVSWYQQTPGQGLQFLFEYFSETQRNKGNFPGRFSGRQFSNSRSEMNVSTLELGDSALYLCASSSISGGPQETQYFGPGTRLLVL.

The CDR3 is CASSRDRGAGNTIYF. The CDR3 DNA sequence: TGTGCCAGCAGCCGGGACAGGGGAGCTGGAAACACCATATATTTT. The chain has TRBV27 and TRBJ1-3; 10 bases align to TRBD1. The V and J ends lost 6 bases and 2 bases, in that order; junction bases with no gene match: 4. From germline, CDR1 is MNHEY and CDR2 SMNVEV (reference sequence). This CDR3 region has 15 residues.

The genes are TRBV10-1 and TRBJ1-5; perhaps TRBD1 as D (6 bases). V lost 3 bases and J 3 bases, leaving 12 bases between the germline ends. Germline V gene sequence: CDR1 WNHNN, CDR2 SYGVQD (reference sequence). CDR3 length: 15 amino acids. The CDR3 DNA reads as TGCGCCAGCAGTGACAGGGCAGGGGCCAATCAGCCCCAGCATTTT. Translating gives CASSDRAGANQPQHF.

DNA for the CDR3: TGTGCCAGCAGCTTACAGGGGGTATATGGCTACACCTTC. Protein: CASSLQGVYGYTF. The V gene is TRBV6-5, the J gene TRBJ1-2; TRBD1 agrees at 8 bases. This CDR3 is 13 amino acids long. V lost 6 bases and J lost 5; bases outside the gene matches: 5. Germline loops: CDR1 MNHEY, CDR2 SVGAGI.

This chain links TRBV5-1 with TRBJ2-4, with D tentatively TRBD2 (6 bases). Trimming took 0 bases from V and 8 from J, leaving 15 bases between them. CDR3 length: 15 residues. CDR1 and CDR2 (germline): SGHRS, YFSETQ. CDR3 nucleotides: TGCGCCAGCAGCTTGGTCCAGGGAGGTAATTACATTCAGTACTTC. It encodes CASSLVQGGNYIQYF.

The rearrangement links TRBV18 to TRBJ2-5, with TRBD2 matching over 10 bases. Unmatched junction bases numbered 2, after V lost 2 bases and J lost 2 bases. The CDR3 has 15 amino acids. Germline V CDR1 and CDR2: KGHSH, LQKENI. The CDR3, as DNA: TGTGCCAGCTCACCAAGGACTAGCGGACAAGAGACCCAGTACTTC. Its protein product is CASSPRTSGQETQYF. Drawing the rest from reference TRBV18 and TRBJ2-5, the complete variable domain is NAGVMQNPRHLVRRRGQEARLRCSPMKGHSHVYWYRQLPEEGLKFMVYLQKENIIDESGMPKERFSAEFPKEGPSILRIQQVVRGDSAAYFCASSPRTSGQETQYFGPGTRLLVL.

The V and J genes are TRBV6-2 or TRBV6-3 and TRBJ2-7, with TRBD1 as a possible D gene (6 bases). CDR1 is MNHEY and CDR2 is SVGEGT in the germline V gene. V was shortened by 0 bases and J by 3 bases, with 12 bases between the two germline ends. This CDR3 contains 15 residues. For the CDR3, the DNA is TGTGCCAGCAGTTACTCGGTCAGGGGCTTCTACGAGCAGTACTTC. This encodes CASSYSVRGFYEQYF.

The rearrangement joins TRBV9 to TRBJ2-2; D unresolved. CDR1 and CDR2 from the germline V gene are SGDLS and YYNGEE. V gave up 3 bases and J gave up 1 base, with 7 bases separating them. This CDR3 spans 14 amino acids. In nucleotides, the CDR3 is TGTGCCAGCAGCGGAGACTTGAACACCGGGGAGCTGTTTTTT. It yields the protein CASSGDLNTGELFF.

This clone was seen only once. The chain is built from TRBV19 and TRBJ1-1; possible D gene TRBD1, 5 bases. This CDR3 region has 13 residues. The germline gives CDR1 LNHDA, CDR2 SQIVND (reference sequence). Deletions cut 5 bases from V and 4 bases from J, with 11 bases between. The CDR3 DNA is TGTGCCAGTAGTCTACACCAGGGCACTGAAGCTTTCTTT. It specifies CASSLHQGTEAFF.

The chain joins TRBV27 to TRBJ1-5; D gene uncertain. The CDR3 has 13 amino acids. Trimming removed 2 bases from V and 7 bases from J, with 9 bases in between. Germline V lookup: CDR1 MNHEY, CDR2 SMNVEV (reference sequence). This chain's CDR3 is CASSLNSIQPQHF. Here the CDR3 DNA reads TGTGCCAGCAGTTTAAACAGTATACAGCCCCAGCATTTT.

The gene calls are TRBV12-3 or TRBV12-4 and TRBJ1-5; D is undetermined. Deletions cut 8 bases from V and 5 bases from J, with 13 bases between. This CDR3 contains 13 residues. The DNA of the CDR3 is TGTGCCAGCGCACGGGAGATTGATCAGCCCCAGCATTTT. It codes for CASAREIDQPQHF.

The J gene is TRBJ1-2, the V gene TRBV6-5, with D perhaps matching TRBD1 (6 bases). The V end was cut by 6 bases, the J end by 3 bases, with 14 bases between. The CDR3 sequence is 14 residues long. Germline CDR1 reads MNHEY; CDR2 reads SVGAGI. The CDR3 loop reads CASSLGTFDYGYTF. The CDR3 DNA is TGTGCCAGCAGCCTCGGGACATTTGACTATGGCTACACCTTC.

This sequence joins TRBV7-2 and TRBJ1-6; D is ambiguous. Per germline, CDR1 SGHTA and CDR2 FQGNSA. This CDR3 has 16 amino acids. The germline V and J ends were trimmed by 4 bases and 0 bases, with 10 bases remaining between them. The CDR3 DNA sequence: TGTGCCAGCAGCTCCGCCCCGAGCTCCTATAATTCACCCCTCCACTTT. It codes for CASSSAPSSYNSPLHF.

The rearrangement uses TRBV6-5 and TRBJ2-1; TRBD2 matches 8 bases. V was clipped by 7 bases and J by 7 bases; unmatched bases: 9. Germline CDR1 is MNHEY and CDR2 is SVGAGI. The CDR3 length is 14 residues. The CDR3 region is CASKVQREWNEQFF. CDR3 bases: TGTGCCAGCAAAGTCCAGCGGGAGTGGAATGAGCAGTTCTTC.

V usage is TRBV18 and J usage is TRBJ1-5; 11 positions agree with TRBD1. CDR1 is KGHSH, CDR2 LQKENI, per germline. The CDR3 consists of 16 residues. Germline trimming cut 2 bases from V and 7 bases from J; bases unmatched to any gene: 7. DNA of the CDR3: TGTGCCAGCTCACCAACCTGGGGACAGGGGGAACAGCCCCAGCATTTT. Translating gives CASSPTWGQGEQPQHF.

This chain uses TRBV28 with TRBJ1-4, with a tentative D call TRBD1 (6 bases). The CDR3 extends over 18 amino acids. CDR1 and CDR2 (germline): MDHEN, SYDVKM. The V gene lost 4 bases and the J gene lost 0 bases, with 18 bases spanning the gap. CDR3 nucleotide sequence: TGTGCCAGCAGTTCCCACCGGTTCCGACAGGCAACTAATGAAAAACTGTTTTTT. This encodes CASSSHRFRQATNEKLFF. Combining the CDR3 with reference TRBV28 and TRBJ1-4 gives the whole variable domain DVKVTQSSRYLVKRTGEKVFLECVQDMDHENMFWYRQDPGLGLRLIYFSYDVKMKEKGDIPEGYSVSREKKERFSLILESASTNQTSMYLCASSSHRFRQATNEKLFFGSGTQLSVL.

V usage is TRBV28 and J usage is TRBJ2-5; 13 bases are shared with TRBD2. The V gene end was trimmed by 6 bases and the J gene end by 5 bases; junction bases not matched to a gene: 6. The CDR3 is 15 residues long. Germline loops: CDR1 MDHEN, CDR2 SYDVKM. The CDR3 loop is CASSPGLAGVETQYF. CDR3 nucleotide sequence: TGTGCCAGCAGCCCCGGACTAGCGGGAGTTGAGACCCAGTACTTC.

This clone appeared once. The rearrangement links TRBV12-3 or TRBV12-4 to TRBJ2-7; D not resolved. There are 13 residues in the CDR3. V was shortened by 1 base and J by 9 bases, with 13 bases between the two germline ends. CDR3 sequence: CASSLEPRIGQYF. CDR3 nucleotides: TGTGCCAGCAGTTTAGAACCTAGGATAGGGCAGTACTTC.

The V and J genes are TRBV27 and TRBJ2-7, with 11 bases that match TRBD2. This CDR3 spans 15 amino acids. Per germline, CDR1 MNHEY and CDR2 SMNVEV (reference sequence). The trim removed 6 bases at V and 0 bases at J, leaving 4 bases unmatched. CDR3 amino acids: CASSITSGSSYEQYF. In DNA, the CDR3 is TGTGCCAGCAGCATCACTAGCGGGAGCTCCTACGAGCAGTACTTC.

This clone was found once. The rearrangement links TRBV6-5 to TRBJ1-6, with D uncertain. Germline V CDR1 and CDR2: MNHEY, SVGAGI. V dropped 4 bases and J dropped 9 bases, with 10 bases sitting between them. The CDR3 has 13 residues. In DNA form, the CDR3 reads TGTGCCAGCAGTTCCCAGGAATTTTCACCCCTCCACTTT. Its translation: CASSSQEFSPLHF.

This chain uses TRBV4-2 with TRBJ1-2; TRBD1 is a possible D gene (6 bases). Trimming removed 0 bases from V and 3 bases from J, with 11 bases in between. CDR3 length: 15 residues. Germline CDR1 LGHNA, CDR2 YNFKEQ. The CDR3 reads CASSQDGGLDYGYTF. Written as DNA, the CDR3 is TGTGCCAGCAGCCAAGACGGGGGGCTAGACTATGGCTACACCTTC.

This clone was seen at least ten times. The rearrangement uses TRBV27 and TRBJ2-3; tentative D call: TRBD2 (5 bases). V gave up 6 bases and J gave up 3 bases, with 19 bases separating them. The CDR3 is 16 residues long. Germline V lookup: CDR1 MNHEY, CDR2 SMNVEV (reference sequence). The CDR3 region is CASSPRTDWVTDTQYF. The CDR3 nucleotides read TGTGCCAGCAGCCCTAGGACTGATTGGGTAACAGATACGCAGTATTTT.

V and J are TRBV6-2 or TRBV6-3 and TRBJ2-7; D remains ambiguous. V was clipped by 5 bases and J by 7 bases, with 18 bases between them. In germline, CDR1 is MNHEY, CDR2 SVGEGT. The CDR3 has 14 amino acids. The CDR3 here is CASSTTVLAEEQYF. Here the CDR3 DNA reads TGTGCCAGCAGTACTACGGTCCTGGCGGAGGAGCAGTACTTC.

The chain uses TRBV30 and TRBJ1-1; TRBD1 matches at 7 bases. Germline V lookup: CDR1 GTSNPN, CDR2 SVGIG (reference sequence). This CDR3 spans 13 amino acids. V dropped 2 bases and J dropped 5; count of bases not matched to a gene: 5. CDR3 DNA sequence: TGTGCCTGGAGTCGGAGGGGGCGAACTGAAGCTTTCTTT. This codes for CAWSRRGRTEAFF.

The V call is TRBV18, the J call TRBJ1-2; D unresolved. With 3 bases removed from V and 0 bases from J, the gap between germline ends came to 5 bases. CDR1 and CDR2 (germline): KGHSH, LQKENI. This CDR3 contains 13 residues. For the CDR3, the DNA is TGTGCCAGCTCACCTGGGCCTAACTATGGCTACACCTTC. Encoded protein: CASSPGPNYGYTF. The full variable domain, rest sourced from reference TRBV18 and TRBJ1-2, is NAGVMQNPRHLVRRRGQEARLRCSPMKGHSHVYWYRQLPEEGLKFMVYLQKENIIDESGMPKERFSAEFPKEGPSILRIQQVVRGDSAAYFCASSPGPNYGYTFGSGTRLTVV.

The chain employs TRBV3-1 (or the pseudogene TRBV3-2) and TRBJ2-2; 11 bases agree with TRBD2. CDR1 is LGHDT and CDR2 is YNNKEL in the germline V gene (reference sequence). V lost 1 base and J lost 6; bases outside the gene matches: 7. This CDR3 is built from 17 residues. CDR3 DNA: TGTGCCAGCAGCCAAGGAATAGCGGGAGGGGTCCCCGGGGAGCTGTTTTTT. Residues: CASSQGIAGGVPGELFF.

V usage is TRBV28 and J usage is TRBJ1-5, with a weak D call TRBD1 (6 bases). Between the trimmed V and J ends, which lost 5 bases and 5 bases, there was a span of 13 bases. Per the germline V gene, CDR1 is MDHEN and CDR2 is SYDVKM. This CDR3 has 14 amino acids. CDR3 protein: CASSPRDTYQPQHF. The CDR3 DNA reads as TGTGCCAGCAGTCCCCGGGACACCTATCAGCCCCAGCATTTT.

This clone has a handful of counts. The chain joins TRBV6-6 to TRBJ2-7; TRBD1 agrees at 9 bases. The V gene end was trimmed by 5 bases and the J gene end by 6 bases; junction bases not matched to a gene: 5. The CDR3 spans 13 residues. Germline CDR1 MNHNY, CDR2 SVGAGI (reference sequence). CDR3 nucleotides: TGTGCCAGCAGTCGGGACAGGGTCTCCGAGCAGTACTTC. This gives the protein CASSRDRVSEQYF.